The 26 T cell receptor beta chains given below trace back to one sample, sequenced in a study of T cells after yellow fever vaccination. TCRdb itself ran the 5' RACE reads through MiXCR, one entry per CDR3 protein. Of some 130,000 distinct CDR3 sequences listed, about 6.2% are singletons. Sequenced material: CD4+ T cells sorted from PBMCs, taken 10 days after the yellow fever booster vaccination. Receptors originate from a man younger than 45 who received the YFV17D yellow fever vaccine.

This clonotype was picked up many times. V is TRBV4-2 and J is TRBJ2-7, with 8 bases lining up with TRBD2. Per germline, CDR1 LGHNA and CDR2 YNFKEQ. This CDR3 spans 15 amino acids. Losses at the gene ends were 4 bases for V and 3 bases for J; bases not matched to a gene: 8. CDR3 region: CASSPSAGGRYEQYF. In DNA form, the CDR3 reads TGTGCCAGCAGCCCCTCTGCGGGAGGACGCTACGAGCAGTACTTC.

The CDR3 nucleotides are TGTGCCAGCAGCCTCCCGCGCCAGTGCTACGAGCAGTACTTC. This translates into CASSLPRQCYEQYF. The chain is built from TRBV4-2 and TRBJ2-7, with D unclear. Trimming removed 4 bases at V and 3 bases at J, with 13 bases between. Germline loops: CDR1 LGHNA, CDR2 YNFKEQ. The CDR3 has 14 residues.

This clonotype was seen many times. The rearrangement links TRBV10-3 to TRBJ2-3; no clear D gene. The CDR3 extends over 14 amino acids. Germline V gives CDR1 ENHRY, CDR2 SYGVKD. V gave up 4 bases and J gave up 0 bases, with 8 bases separating them. This CDR3 is CAISVRGSTDTQYF. DNA of the CDR3: TGTGCCATCAGTGTGAGAGGTAGCACAGATACGCAGTATTTT.

This clonotype was picked up many times. The chain uses TRBV9 and TRBJ2-1; 8 nucleotides agree with TRBD2. Germline V gene lookup returns CDR1 SGDLS and CDR2 YYNGEE. The CDR3 is 16 amino acids. V gave up 3 bases and J gave up 2 bases; unmatched junction bases: 7. The CDR3 here is CASSASAGVAYNEQFF. CDR3 sequence (DNA): TGTGCCAGCAGCGCATCAGCGGGAGTCGCCTACAATGAGCAGTTCTTC.

This clonotype showed up many times. The genes are TRBV7-2 and TRBJ2-1, with unresolved D. Trimming left V 8 bases short and J 0 bases short, with 8 bases between. CDR1 SGHTA and CDR2 FQGNSA come from the germline V gene. The CDR3 extends over 13 amino acids. Here the CDR3 DNA reads TGTGCCAGCCTCGGTTACTCCTACAATGAGCAGTTCTTC. Translation: CASLGYSYNEQFF.

This clonotype was seen at least ten times. This chain links TRBV20-1 with TRBJ2-7; D not certain. The CDR3 is 13 residues long. Per the germline V gene, CDR1 is DFQATT and CDR2 is SNEGSKA (reference sequence). Trimming stripped 6 bases from V and 3 bases from J, with 15 bases between. Written as DNA, the CDR3 is TGCAGTGCCTCCCGTGGGGTGGGCTACGAGCAGTACTTC. It specifies CSASRGVGYEQYF.

Comments on this clonotype: This could be a read error, since a much larger clone is one nucleotide away. The chain uses TRBV6-4 and TRBJ2-3, with D maybe TRBD1 (6 bases). Germline V lookup: CDR1 MRHNA, CDR2 SNTAGT. This CDR3 region has 16 residues. The CDR3 here is CASSEVGNGGTDAQYF. CDR3 DNA sequence: TGTGCCAGCAGTGAAGTGGGGAATGGGGGCACAGATGCGCAGTATTTT.

This clonotype was observed many times. This chain links TRBV6-2 or TRBV6-3 with TRBJ2-7; perhaps TRBD1 as D (5 bases). Germline CDR1 reads MNHEY; CDR2 reads SVGEGT. The CDR3 sequence is 13 residues long. V gave up 10 bases and J gave up 0 bases, with 13 bases separating them. This CDR3 reads CATLTDSSYEQYF. Written as DNA, the CDR3 is TGTGCCACCCTGACAGACTCCTCCTACGAGCAGTACTTC.

This clonotype has ten or more counts. The gene calls are TRBV5-5 and TRBJ1-1; no clear D. CDR1 SGHKS and CDR2 YYEKEE come from the germline V gene (reference sequence). The CDR3 is 15 amino acids. Between the trimmed V and J ends, which lost 2 bases and 3 bases, there was a span of 14 bases. DNA of the CDR3: TGTGCCAGCAGCTTCGAAGGCGGTGGGGACACTGAAGCTTTCTTT. This codes for CASSFEGGGDTEAFF.

Many counts were recorded for this clonotype. V gene TRBV12-5 combines with J gene TRBJ2-1; D gene ambiguous. The ends were cut back, 0 bases at V and 0 bases at J, with 21 bases in the middle. CDR1 is LGHNT and CDR2 is FRNRAP in the germline V gene. The CDR3 has 20 residues. In DNA, the CDR3 is TGTGCTAGTGGTTTGGTATCACGTGGCCTGGCACTTAGCTCCTACAATGAGCAGTTCTTC. Its translation: CASGLVSRGLALSSYNEQFF.

This clonotype was seen only a few times. The genes are TRBV6-5 and TRBJ2-1; TRBD2 aligns across 7 bases. The CDR3 contains 12 residues. Germline V CDR1 and CDR2: MNHEY, SVGAGI. V gave up 6 bases and J gave up 10 bases; unmatched junction bases: 6. The CDR3 coding sequence is TGTGCCAGCAGGGGCGGGAGAAGGGAGCAGTTCTTC. Residues: CASRGGRREQFF.

This clonotype was counted a few times. The V call is TRBV3-1, the J call TRBJ2-2; a possible D gene is TRBD2 (6 bases). Between the trimmed V and J ends, which lost 4 bases and 6 bases, there was a span of 18 bases. The CDR3 has 16 amino acids. The germline CDR1 and CDR2 sequences are LGHDT and YNNKEL (reference sequence). CDR3 DNA sequence: TGTGCCAGCAGCCCCTGGGACTCGTACGTGGCCGGGGAGCTGTTTTTT. Translated: CASSPWDSYVAGELFF.

At least ten counts were recorded for this clonotype. The chain uses TRBV6-2 or TRBV6-3 and TRBJ2-1, with D tentatively TRBD1 or TRBD2 (5 bases each). This CDR3 contains 14 residues. The germline V and J ends were trimmed by 5 bases and 12 bases, with 20 bases remaining between them. Germline CDR1 MNHEY, CDR2 SVGEGT. In DNA, the CDR3 is TGTGCCAGCAGTCCCCTGGGACCCCGAGGAGTGCAGTTCTTC. Its translation: CASSPLGPRGVQFF.

The sample holds many counts of this clonotype. The rearrangement uses TRBV19 and TRBJ2-6, with a tentative D call TRBD1 (8 bases). This CDR3 is 16 amino acids long. Germline V CDR1 and CDR2: LNHDA, SQIVND (reference sequence). The ends were cut back, 9 bases at V and 0 bases at J, with 15 bases in the middle. The CDR3 bases are TGTGCCAGCAGGACAGGGACTAACTCTGGGGCCAACGTCCTGACTTTC. Encoded protein: CASRTGTNSGANVLTF. The whole variable domain, filled in from reference TRBV19 and TRBJ2-6, reads DGGITQSPKYLFRKEGQNVTLSCEQNLNHDAMYWYRQDPGQGLRLIYYSQIVNDFQKGDIAEGYSVSREKKESFPLTVTSAQKNPTAFYLCASRTGTNSGANVLTFGAGSRLTVL.

This clonotype was recorded many times. This chain uses TRBV20-1 with TRBJ2-5, with D perhaps TRBD1 (6 bases). Germline V gene data show CDR1 as DFQATT and CDR2 as SNEGSKA (reference sequence). There are 13 residues in the CDR3. V was shortened by 1 base and J by 5 bases, with 11 bases between the two germline ends. CDR3: CSARGRQGETQYF. In DNA form, the CDR3 reads TGCAGTGCTAGAGGACGGCAGGGGGAGACCCAGTACTTC.

The table lists this clonotype with many counts. The gene calls are TRBV5-1 and TRBJ2-1, with D unresolved. The V gene lost 2 bases and the J gene lost 7 bases, with 13 bases spanning the gap. Germline CDR1 and CDR2: SGHRS and YFSETQ. The CDR3 length is 14 residues. The CDR3 sequence: CASSFGQYENEQFF. In DNA form, the CDR3 reads TGCGCCAGCAGCTTCGGTCAGTATGAAAATGAGCAGTTCTTC.

There are many counts of this clonotype. The chain carries TRBV27 and TRBJ1-2, with no clear D. V was clipped by 2 bases and J by 6 bases, with 13 bases between them. The CDR3 runs to 14 residues. CDR1 is MNHEY, CDR2 SMNVEV, per germline (reference sequence). The CDR3 DNA is TGTGCCAGCAGTTTACGTTACGGGATTCATGGCTACACCTTC. This translates into CASSLRYGIHGYTF.

This clonotype was seen a few times. The chain links TRBV11-2 to TRBJ2-6, with 13 bases that match TRBD2. V gave up 2 bases and J gave up 2 bases; unmatched junction bases: 6. This CDR3 region has 19 residues. Germline lookup yields CDR1 SGHAT and CDR2 FQNNGV. CDR3 sequence reads: CASSLRGLAGVAGANVLTF. The CDR3 DNA sequence: TGTGCCAGCAGCTTACGAGGACTAGCGGGAGTGGCTGGGGCCAACGTCCTGACTTTC.

This clonotype was picked up many times. The rearrangement uses TRBV10-3 and TRBJ1-1; unclear D gene. The CDR3 sequence is 13 residues long. The V gene's germline CDR1 is ENHRY and CDR2 SYGVKD. With 6 bases removed from V and 4 bases from J, the gap between germline ends came to 12 bases. The CDR3 is CAISETAVTEAFF. The CDR3 coding sequence is TGTGCCATCAGCGAGACCGCTGTCACTGAAGCTTTCTTT.

This clonotype appeared many times. The rearrangement joins TRBV7-9 to TRBJ2-3; TRBD2 might be the D (6 bases). The germline CDR1 and CDR2 sequences are SEHNR and FQNEAQ (reference sequence). The CDR3 totals 15 residues. Trimming removed 5 bases from V and 6 bases from J, with 18 bases in between. CDR3 region: CASSADGGGWDTQYF. As DNA, the CDR3 is TGTGCCAGCAGCGCAGACGGGGGAGGTTGGGATACGCAGTATTTT. Using reference TRBV7-9 and TRBJ2-3 for the parts outside the CDR3, the full variable domain is DTGVSQNPRHKITKRGQNVTFRCDPISEHNRLYWYRQTLGQGPEFLTYFQNEAQLEKSRLLSDRFSAERPKGSFSTLEIQRTEQGDSAMYLCASSADGGGWDTQYFGPGTRLTVL.

The chain carries TRBV2 and TRBJ2-2; D is undetermined. The length of the CDR3 is 13 residues. The germline CDR1 and CDR2 sequences are SNHLY and FYNNEI. Trimming cost V 6 bases and J 7 bases, with 12 bases left between them. Here the CDR3 reads CASRGVVRGELFF. The CDR3 DNA is TGTGCCAGCAGGGGCGTTGTACGCGGGGAGCTGTTTTTT.

This clonotype was detected ten times or more. V gene TRBV7-2 combines with J gene TRBJ2-7; D is undetermined. The germline CDR1 and CDR2 sequences are SGHTA and FQGNSA. V lost 6 bases and J lost 4, with 10 bases in between. The CDR3 runs to 12 residues. In nucleotides, the CDR3 is TGTGCCAGCAGTTTACAGCTATACGAGCAGTACTTC. This encodes CASSLQLYEQYF.

V and J are TRBV29-1 and TRBJ2-1; 7 bases match TRBD1. The CDR3 is made up of 13 amino acids. CDR1 is SQVTM and CDR2 is ANQGSEA in the germline V gene. After removal of 7 bases from V and 3 bases from J, the junction contained 6 bases not matched to a gene. CDR3 loop: CSAKTGNYNEQFF. The CDR3, as DNA: TGCAGCGCGAAGACAGGGAACTACAATGAGCAGTTCTTC.

Ten or more counts support this clonotype. The chain links TRBV5-1 to TRBJ1-1; tentatively, D is TRBD1 (5 bases). From germline, CDR1 is SGHRS and CDR2 YFSETQ. Deletions cut 5 bases from V and 0 bases from J, with 11 bases between. The CDR3 runs 14 residues. The CDR3 nucleotides read TGCGCCAGCAGGCAGGGAGGGATGAACACTGAAGCTTTCTTT. Its translation is CASRQGGMNTEAFF.

This clonotype was counted a few times. The rearrangement uses TRBV20-1 and TRBJ1-2; a weak D match, TRBD1 (5 bases). In germline, CDR1 is DFQATT, CDR2 SNEGSKA (reference sequence). V lost 4 bases to trimming and J lost 6 bases, with 21 bases between them. The CDR3 extends over 15 amino acids. The CDR3 sequence: CSAKFPGTGTDGYTF. DNA of the CDR3: TGCAGTGCTAAGTTTCCCGGGACCGGTACGGATGGCTACACCTTC.

This clonotype was recorded at least ten times. The chain joins TRBV9 to TRBJ1-2; tentatively, D is TRBD1 (5 bases). In germline, CDR1 is SGDLS, CDR2 YYNGEE. Trimming removed 4 bases at V and 3 bases at J, with 13 bases between. CDR3 length: 14 residues. Written as DNA, the CDR3 is TGTGCCAGCAGCAAGAGGGAGGGGTACTATGGCTACACCTTC. It encodes CASSKREGYYGYTF.